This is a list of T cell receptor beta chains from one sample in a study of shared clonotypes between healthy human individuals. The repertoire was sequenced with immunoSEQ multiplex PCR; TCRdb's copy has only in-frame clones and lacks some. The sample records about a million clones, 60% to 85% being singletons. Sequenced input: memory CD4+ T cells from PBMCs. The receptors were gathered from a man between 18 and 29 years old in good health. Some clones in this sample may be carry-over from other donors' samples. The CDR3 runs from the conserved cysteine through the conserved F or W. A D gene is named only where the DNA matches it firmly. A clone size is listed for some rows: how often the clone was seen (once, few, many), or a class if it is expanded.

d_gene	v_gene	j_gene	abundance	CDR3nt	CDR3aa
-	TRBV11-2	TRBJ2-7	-	TGTGCCAGCAGCTTCGTGGACGACTCCTACGAGCAGTACTTC	CASSFVDDSYEQYF
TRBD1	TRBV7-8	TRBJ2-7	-	TGTGCCAGCAGCCAGGACTCCGGGACAGGGGCCTACGAGCAGTACTTC	CASSQDSGTGAYEQYF
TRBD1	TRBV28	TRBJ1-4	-	TGTGCCAGCAGTTCCGCCGGGACAGGGCATGAAAAACTGTTTTTT	CASSSAGTGHEKLFF
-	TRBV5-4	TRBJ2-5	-	TGTGCCAGCAGCTTCCAGGGGACTCAAGAGACCCAGTACTTC	CASSFQGTQETQYF
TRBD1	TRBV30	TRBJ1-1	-	TGTGCCTGGAGTCAAAATCAAATTTGGGGACAGGGGAGGATGAACACTGAAGCTTTCTTT	CAWSQNQIWGQGRMNTEAFF
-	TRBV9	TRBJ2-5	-	TGTGCCAGCAGCGTAGAGGTTAGCGGTGGGGAGACCCAGTACTTC	CASSVEVSGGETQYF
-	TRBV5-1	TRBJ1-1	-	TGCGCCAGCAGCTCTGGCTATCAGAACACTGAAGCTTTCTTT	CASSSGYQNTEAFF
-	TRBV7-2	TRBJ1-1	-	TGTGCCAGCAGCCCCCCCGGGGGGGGAGGAAACACTGAAGCTTTCTTT	CASSPPGGGGNTEAFF
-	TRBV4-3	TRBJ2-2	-	TGCGCCAGCAGCCAAGATCATAGGGGCGGGGAGCTGTTTTTT	CASSQDHRGGELFF
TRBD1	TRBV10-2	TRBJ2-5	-	TGCGCCAGCAATAGACAGGGGCAAGAGACCCAGTACTTC	CASNRQGQETQYF
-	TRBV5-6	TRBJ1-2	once	TGTGCCAGCAGCTTGGGGGCGGTAGCGAACTATGGCTACACCTTC	CASSLGAVANYGYTF
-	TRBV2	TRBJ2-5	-	TGTGCCAGCAGTGACACAGTGTACCAAGAGACCCAGTACTTC	CASSDTVYQETQYF
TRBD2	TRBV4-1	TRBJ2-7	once	TGCGCCAGCAGCCCGGCCGGGGGACTAGCTGCCGAGCAGTACTTC	CASSPAGGLAAEQYF
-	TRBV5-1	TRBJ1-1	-	TGCGCCAGCAGCTTTTGGGACAACACTGAAGCTTTCTTT	CASSFWDNTEAFF
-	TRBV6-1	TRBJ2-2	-	TGTGCCAGCTCGAGCGGGTTGAACACCGGGGAGCTGTTTTTT	CASSSGLNTGELFF
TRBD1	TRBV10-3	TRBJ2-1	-	TGTGCCACCCGGCTCGGGACAGGGGGCGGTGAGCAGTTCTTC	CATRLGTGGGEQFF
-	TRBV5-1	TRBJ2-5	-	TGCGCCAGCAGAATGGACGGACCCCAGTACTTC	CASRMDGPQYF
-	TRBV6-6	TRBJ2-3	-	TGTGCCAGCAGACTTCAAGGAGATACGCAGTATTTT	CASRLQGDTQYF
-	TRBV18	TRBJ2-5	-	TGTGCCAGCTCACCACCGAGCGAGCAAGAGACCCAGTACTTC	CASSPPSEQETQYF
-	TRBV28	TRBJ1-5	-	TGTGCCAGCAGTTTATGGAGAGGGGACAATCAGCCCCAGCATTTT	CASSLWRGDNQPQHF
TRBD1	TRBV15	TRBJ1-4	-	TGTGCCACCAGCAGACAGACAGGGTATGAAAAACTGTTTTTT	CATSRQTGYEKLFF
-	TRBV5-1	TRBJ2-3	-	TGCGCCAGCAGCTTGGGACCTACGGGCGATACGCAGTATTTT	CASSLGPTGDTQYF
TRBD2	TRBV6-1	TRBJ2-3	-	TGTGCCAGCTCTGGCGGGAGGCGCACAGATACGCAGTATTTT	CASSGGRRTDTQYF
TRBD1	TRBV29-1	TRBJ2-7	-	TGCAGCGTTCGACAGGGAAATGCCTACGAGCAGTACTTC	CSVRQGNAYEQYF
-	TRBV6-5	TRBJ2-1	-	TGTGCCAGCAACCGGGCCATTGATAGGGAGCAGTTCTTC	CASNRAIDREQFF
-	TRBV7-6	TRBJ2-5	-	TGTGCCAGCAGCTTAGGATGGGGGCGTCAAGAGACCCAGTACTTC	CASSLGWGRQETQYF
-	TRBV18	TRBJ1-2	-	TGTGCCAGCTCACCACTAATCCGGTTTTCTAACTATGGCTACACCTTC	CASSPLIRFSNYGYTF
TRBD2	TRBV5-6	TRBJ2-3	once	TGTGCCAGCAGCTCAAGCGGGAGGGGACGTGATACGCAGTATTTT	CASSSSGRGRDTQYF
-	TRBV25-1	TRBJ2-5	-	TGTGCCAGCAGGGGGGGCGGAAAGACCCAGTACTTC	CASRGGGKTQYF
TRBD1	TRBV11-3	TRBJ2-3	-	TGTGCCAGCAGCCGATTGACAGGGACAGATACGCAGTATTTT	CASSRLTGTDTQYF
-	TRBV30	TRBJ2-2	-	TGTGCCTGGAGTGTGGGATTCCGAGACTGGGCCACCGGGGAGCTGTTTTTT	CAWSVGFRDWATGELFF
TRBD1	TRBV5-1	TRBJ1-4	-	TGCGCCAGCAGCCCGAACAGGGGCGATGAAAAACTGTTTTTT	CASSPNRGDEKLFF
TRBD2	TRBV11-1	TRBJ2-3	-	TGTGCCAGCAGCTTAGCCCTAGCGGGACGCACAGATACGCAGTATTTT	CASSLALAGRTDTQYF
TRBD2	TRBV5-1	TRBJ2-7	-	TGCGCCAGCAGCTTGGAGTCTAGCGGGGTCGCCTACGAGCAGTACTTC	CASSLESSGVAYEQYF
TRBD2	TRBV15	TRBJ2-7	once	TGTGCCACCAGCAGACAACTAGCGGCGCCATACGAGCAGTACTTC	CATSRQLAAPYEQYF
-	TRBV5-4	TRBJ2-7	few	TGTGCCAGCAGCTTGGTGGGGGGTTCCTACGAGCAGTACTTC	CASSLVGGSYEQYF
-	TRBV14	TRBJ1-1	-	TGTGCCAGCAGCCCCCCCCAAGGGCGGTCTGAAGCTTTCTTT	CASSPPQGRSEAFF
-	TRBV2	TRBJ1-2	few	TGTGCCAGCAGTCAGGACACCTCTAACTATGGCTACACCTTC	CASSQDTSNYGYTF
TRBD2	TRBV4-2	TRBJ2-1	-	TGTGCCAGCAGCCAAGGGGGAGCGGGAGTGGTTGAGCAGTTCTTC	CASSQGGAGVVEQFF
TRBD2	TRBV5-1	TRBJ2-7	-	TGCGCCAGCAGCTTGGGAGGACTAGTCCCCTCCTACGAGCAGTACTTC	CASSLGGLVPSYEQYF
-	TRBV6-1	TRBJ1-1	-	TGTGCCAGTTGGGCTCTGAACACTGAAGCTTTCTTT	CASWALNTEAFF
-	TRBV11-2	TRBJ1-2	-	TGTGCCAGCAGCTTAGTAACTGGCTATGGCTACACCTTC	CASSLVTGYGYTF
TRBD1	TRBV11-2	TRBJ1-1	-	TGTGCCAGCAGCTCGACAGGGGTAGTGGCTTTCTTT	CASSSTGVVAFF
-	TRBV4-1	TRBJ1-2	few	TGCGCCAGCAGCCAAAATCCCTCGAAGGAGCTAATCGATGGCTACACCTTC	CASSQNPSKELIDGYTF
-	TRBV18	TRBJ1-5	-	TGTGCCAGCTCGCCCCGGGGAGGCATGAGCAATCAGCCCCAGCATTTT	CASSPRGGMSNQPQHF
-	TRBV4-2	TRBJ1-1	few	TGTGCCAGCAGCCCCGACGGACTGAACACTGAAGCTTTCTTT	CASSPDGLNTEAFF
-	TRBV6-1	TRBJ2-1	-	TGTGCCAGCACCCTCTACAACAGGGCTGGCAATGAGCAGTTCTTC	CASTLYNRAGNEQFF
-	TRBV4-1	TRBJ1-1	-	TGCGCCAGCAGCCAAGATCCTGGGCGGATAAACACTGAAGCTTTCTTT	CASSQDPGRINTEAFF
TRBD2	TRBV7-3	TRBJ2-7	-	TGTGCCAGCAGCTTAAGATTAGCGGGCTACGAGCAGTACTTC	CASSLRLAGYEQYF
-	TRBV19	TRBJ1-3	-	TGTGCCAGTAGTATAGCGGGCACCATATATTTT	CASSIAGTIYF
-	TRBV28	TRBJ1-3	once	TGTGCCAGCAGTCCCCGTTGGGGGGCTGGAAACACCATATATTTT	CASSPRWGAGNTIYF
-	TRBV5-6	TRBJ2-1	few	TGTGCCAGCAGCTTGGGGACCCACGCCTACAATGAGCAGTTCTTC	CASSLGTHAYNEQFF
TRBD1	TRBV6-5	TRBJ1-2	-	TGTGCCAGCAGCCCGGGACAGGGGTCTGGCTACACCTTC	CASSPGQGSGYTF
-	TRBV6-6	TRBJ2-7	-	TGTGCCAGCAGTTACTCACAGGGAGGGGTTTACGAGCAGTACTTC	CASSYSQGGVYEQYF